This T cell receptor beta chain was retrieved from a study of blood T cell repertoires in COVID-19. Overall study context: Collection of acute and convalescent COVID-19 samples took place in the United States, Italy and Spain. The cDNA or gDNA used as material had been derived from T cells, B-cell-depleted T cells, or PBMCs.

Authors' processing steps: Counts of nucleated cells, estimated from reference gene primer amplification, were obtained. Assay used: immunoSEQ multiplex PCR; TCRdb lists only in-frame clones, some missing. V, J and clone size reflect that table, while D and trimming were determined from the DNA. The sample comprises some 130,000 clones, roughly 86% of which are singletons, and around 13% rests with the top ten. The sequence was collected from a human donor in a cohort sampled during active COVID-19. The sample was peripheral blood.

The CDR3 nucleotides are TGTGCCAGCAGTCCTGGGGGGAAAGCCTCCTACGAGCAGTACTTC. Translation: CASSPGGKASYEQYF. The genes are TRBV2 and TRBJ2-7, with D perhaps TRBD2 (6 bases). The CDR3 totals 15 residues. Trimming stripped 5 bases from V and 0 bases from J, with 14 bases between. Germline V gene sequence: CDR1 SNHLY, CDR2 FYNNEI.